The 13 T cell receptor beta chains listed next were all sequenced from one sample in a study of blood T cell repertoires in COVID-19. Data came from immunoSEQ multiplex PCR; TCRdb stores just in-frame clones and leaves some out. The sample holds 99,000 or so clones, 65% to 80% seen once. The specimen sequenced was peripheral blood. The receptors come from a woman aged 70-85 years with acute or convalescent COVID-19.

This chain connects TRBV5-4 to TRBJ2-1, with 9 bases identical to TRBD1. V gave up 4 bases and J gave up 5 bases; unmatched junction bases: 4. CDR1 SGHNT and CDR2 YYREEE come from the germline V gene (reference sequence). The CDR3 totals 14 residues. The DNA for the CDR3 is TGTGCCAGCAGCCGGACAGGGGATAACAATGAGCAGTTCTTC. This translates into CASSRTGDNNEQFF.

The rearrangement joins TRBV28 to TRBJ1-2; D might be TRBD1 (5 bases). The germline gives CDR1 MDHEN, CDR2 SYDVKM. The CDR3 is 15 residues long. The V end was cut by 5 bases, the J end by 4 bases, with 17 bases between. The CDR3: CASSTPEGRAYGYTF. The CDR3 nucleotides read TGTGCCAGCAGTACGCCGGAGGGGCGGGCCTATGGCTACACCTTC.

The chain recombines TRBV7-9 with TRBJ1-3; D is uncertain. Trimming removed 3 bases at V and 2 bases at J, with 11 bases between. The CDR3 consists of 15 residues. The V gene's germline CDR1 is SEHNR and CDR2 FQNEAQ (reference sequence). CDR3 residues: CASSFSSGAGNTIYF. In DNA, the CDR3 is TGTGCCAGCAGCTTTTCTTCCGGGGCTGGAAACACCATATATTTT.

V is TRBV15 and J is TRBJ2-1; 7 bases map to TRBD2. CDR1 is LNHNV and CDR2 is YYDKDF in the germline V gene (reference sequence). The CDR3 totals 16 residues. V was pared by 8 bases and J by 3 bases, with 13 bases of the junction left unmatched. The CDR3 region has the DNA TGTGCCACCTCAAAGACATACGGGGGGAACTACAATGAGCAGTTCTTC. Translated, it gives CATSKTYGGNYNEQFF.

This clone appeared a few times. V and J are TRBV3-1 (or the pseudogene TRBV3-2) and TRBJ1-4, with TRBD1 identical over 9 bases. Germline V gives CDR1 LGHDT, CDR2 YNNKEL (reference sequence). J lost 4 bases, V lost 5 bases, and 5 bases had no gene match. The CDR3 totals 15 residues. The CDR3 region is CASSVGQGLNEKLFF. In DNA form, the CDR3 reads TGTGCCAGCAGCGTTGGACAGGGGCTTAATGAAAAACTGTTTTTT.

The chain combines TRBV19 with TRBJ1-5, with D perhaps matching TRBD1 (5 bases). V was clipped by 6 bases and J by 4 bases, with 10 bases between them. The CDR3 length is 13 residues. Germline lookup yields CDR1 LNHDA and CDR2 SQIVND (reference sequence). In DNA form, the CDR3 reads TGTGCCAGTAGCAGAGACAGAAATCAGCCCCAGCATTTT. This gives the protein CASSRDRNQPQHF.

The chain has TRBV9 and TRBJ1-2; D not certain. V was pared by 1 base and J by 2 bases, with 6 bases between. Germline CDR1 reads SGDLS; CDR2 reads YYNGEE. CDR3 length: 13 amino acids. The CDR3 loop reads CASSVNQNYGYTF. CDR3 DNA: TGTGCCAGCAGCGTAAATCAGAACTATGGCTACACCTTC.

This clone was recorded a few times. The chain combines TRBV6-5 with TRBJ1-1; 9 positions agree with TRBD1. V dropped 6 bases and J dropped 0; count of bases not matched to a gene: 5. From germline, CDR1 is MNHEY and CDR2 SVGAGI. The CDR3 totals 15 residues. CDR3 nucleotides: TGTGCCAGCAGCCTGACAGGGGGGATGAACACTGAAGCTTTCTTT. As protein: CASSLTGGMNTEAFF.

The rearrangement links TRBV10-2 to TRBJ1-2; weak D call: TRBD1 (6 bases). The length of the CDR3 is 12 residues. Germline V lookup: CDR1 WSHSY, CDR2 SAAADI. V lost 10 bases to trimming and J lost 5 bases, with 14 bases between them. This CDR3 is CATKSGTYGYTF. In nucleotides, the CDR3 is TGCGCCACCAAATCAGGGACATATGGCTACACCTTC.

The chain has TRBV6-2 or TRBV6-3 and TRBJ1-1; D might be TRBD1 (5 bases). Germline CDR1 reads MNHEY; CDR2 reads SVGEGT. V shed 6 bases and J shed 4 bases, with 9 bases lying between them. The CDR3 covers 12 residues. CDR3 nucleotides: TGTGCCAGCAGCGACAGACCCACTGAAGCTTTCTTT. Residues: CASSDRPTEAFF.

The rearrangement uses TRBV3-1 (or the pseudogene TRBV3-2) and TRBJ1-1; D unresolved. Trimming left V 1 base short and J 8 bases short, with 11 bases between. The CDR3 loop spans 13 amino acids. Germline lookup yields CDR1 LGHDT and CDR2 YNNKEL (reference sequence). The DNA of the CDR3 is TGTGCCAGCAGCCAAGTACTTGAATCGGAAGCTTTCTTT. This encodes CASSQVLESEAFF.

This clone was found a few times. V usage is TRBV5-4 and J usage is TRBJ2-7; 9 bases fit TRBD1. CDR1 and CDR2 (germline): SGHNT, YYREEE (reference sequence). This CDR3 contains 16 residues. Germline trimming cut 6 bases from V and 0 bases from J; bases unmatched to any gene: 10. This CDR3 is CASKVPGQGNSYEQYF. The CDR3 bases are TGTGCCAGCAAGGTCCCGGGACAGGGTAACTCCTACGAGCAGTACTTC.

The V call is TRBV7-9, the J call TRBJ1-4, with 7 nucleotides matching TRBD1. CDR3 length equals 14 residues. The junction had 5 bases not matched to a gene; V was cut back by 2 bases and J by 8 bases. Germline V gene data show CDR1 as SEHNR and CDR2 as FQNEAQ (reference sequence). The CDR3, as DNA: TGTGCCAGCAGCTTAAAGGGGGCAAGAGAAAAACTGTTTTTT. Amino acid sequence: CASSLKGAREKLFF. Supplemented by reference TRBV7-9 and TRBJ1-4, the full variable domain reads DTGVSQNPRHKITKRGQNVTFRCDPISEHNRLYWYRQTLGQGPEFLTYFQNEAQLEKSRLLSDRFSAERPKGSFSTLEIQRTEQGDSAMYLCASSLKGAREKLFFGSGTQLSVL.